The source of this T cell receptor (beta chain) is a study of T cell responses to AZD1222 COVID-19 vaccine. V was shortened by 1 base and J by 10 bases, with 9 bases between the two germline ends. Germline V gene data show CDR1 as SGDLS and CDR2 as YYNGEE. This CDR3 region has 13 residues. Method: immunoSEQ multiplex PCR; TCRdb's copy keeps in-frame clones and lacks some. The top ten hold around 3% of the sample, which has 150,000 to 200,000 clones, roughly nine tenths seen once. Concerning this clone: Its antigen is not known.

Study-level findings and limits: Regions 160-218 and 743-854 held dominance among vaccine-associated CD4 TCRs, which spanned spike.

This receptor was obtained from an adult in good health. The source was peripheral blood, collected on day 0 of AZD1222 vaccination. The V call is TRBV9, the J call TRBJ1-6; D not certain. The CDR3 spells CASSVRPGSPLHF. In DNA form, the CDR3 reads TGTGCCAGCAGCGTACGTCCGGGGTCACCCCTCCACTTT.